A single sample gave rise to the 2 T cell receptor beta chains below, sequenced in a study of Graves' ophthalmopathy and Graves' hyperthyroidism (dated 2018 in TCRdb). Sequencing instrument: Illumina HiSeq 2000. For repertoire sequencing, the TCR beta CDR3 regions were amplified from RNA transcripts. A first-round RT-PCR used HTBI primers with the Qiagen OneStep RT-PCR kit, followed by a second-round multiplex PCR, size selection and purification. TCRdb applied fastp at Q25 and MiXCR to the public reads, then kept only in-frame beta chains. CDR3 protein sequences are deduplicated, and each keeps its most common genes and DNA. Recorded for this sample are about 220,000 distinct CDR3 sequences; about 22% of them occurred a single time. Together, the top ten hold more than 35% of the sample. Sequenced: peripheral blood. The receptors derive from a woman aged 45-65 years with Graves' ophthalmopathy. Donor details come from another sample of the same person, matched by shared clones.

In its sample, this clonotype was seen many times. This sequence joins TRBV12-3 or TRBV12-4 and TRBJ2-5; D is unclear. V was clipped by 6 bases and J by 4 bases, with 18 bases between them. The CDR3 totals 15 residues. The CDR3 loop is CASSRAVVVGETQYF. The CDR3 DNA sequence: TGTGCCAGCAGCCGCGCGGTCGTGGTCGGAGAGACCCAGTACTTC.

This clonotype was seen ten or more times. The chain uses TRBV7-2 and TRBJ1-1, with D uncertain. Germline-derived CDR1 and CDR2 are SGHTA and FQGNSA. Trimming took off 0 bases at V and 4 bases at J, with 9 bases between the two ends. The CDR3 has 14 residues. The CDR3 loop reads CASSLAGKSTEAFF. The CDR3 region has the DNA TGTGCCAGCAGCTTAGCGGGGAAGTCCACTGAAGCTTTCTTT.